These T cell receptor beta chains were read from a single sample in a study of cytomegalovirus exposure and HLA in healthy donors. The assay was immunoSEQ multiplex PCR, and TCRdb's table has in-frame clones only and misses some. This table has about 200,000 clones, around 83% appearing once. The sample taken for sequencing was PBMCs. Every receptor here comes from a woman aged 40 to 50 in good health and CMV-seronegative. CDR3s leave out the opening cysteine and the closing phenylalanine or tryptophan. The size entry is marked missing in some rows and otherwise reads once, few, many or a size class.

v_gene: TRBV2
abundance: once
j_gene: TRBJ2-7
CDR3aa: ASSEATDGTSGKYEQY

v_gene: TRBV19
abundance: NA
j_gene: TRBJ2-2
CDR3aa: ASSTGQGTNTGELF

v_gene: TRBV28
abundance: NA
j_gene: TRBJ1-5
CDR3aa: ASSTSRGQPQH

v_gene: TRBV7-2
abundance: NA
j_gene: TRBJ2-5
CDR3aa: ASSLVLGAGETQY

v_gene: TRBV19
abundance: NA
j_gene: TRBJ2-7
CDR3aa: ASSKTGTSGNYEQY

v_gene: TRBV5-1
abundance: few
j_gene: TRBJ2-3
CDR3aa: ASSQVPDTQY

v_gene: TRBV19
abundance: NA
j_gene: TRBJ2-1
CDR3aa: ASSIGPGSGAQGEQF

v_gene: TRBV5-5
abundance: NA
j_gene: TRBJ2-5
CDR3aa: ASSFLAGFQETQY

v_gene: TRBV4-1
abundance: NA
j_gene: TRBJ2-7
CDR3aa: ASSPGTSGRTYEQY

v_gene: TRBV2
abundance: NA
j_gene: TRBJ2-3
CDR3aa: ASLRGTDTQY

v_gene: TRBV19
abundance: NA
j_gene: TRBJ2-7
CDR3aa: ASSIRASDEQY

v_gene: TRBV10-3
abundance: NA
j_gene: TRBJ1-3
CDR3aa: AISETGASGNTIY

v_gene: TRBV7-9
abundance: NA
j_gene: TRBJ1-1
CDR3aa: ASRETGWVEAF

v_gene: TRBV27
abundance: NA
j_gene: TRBJ2-3
CDR3aa: ASTALPQRPTDTQY

v_gene: TRBV5-1
abundance: NA
j_gene: TRBJ2-3
CDR3aa: ASSLVIARYSDTQY

v_gene: TRBV19
abundance: NA
j_gene: TRBJ1-2
CDR3aa: ASTPRDSRGYT

v_gene: TRBV30
abundance: NA
j_gene: TRBJ2-1
CDR3aa: AWSVGWTGNEQF

v_gene: TRBV19
abundance: NA
j_gene: TRBJ2-7
CDR3aa: ASSWGTAYEQY

v_gene: TRBV7-9
abundance: NA
j_gene: TRBJ2-1
CDR3aa: ASSLRTGGSNEQF

v_gene: TRBV5-5
abundance: NA
j_gene: TRBJ1-1
CDR3aa: ASSLGIWDSNTEAF

v_gene: TRBV27
abundance: once
j_gene: TRBJ1-1
CDR3aa: ASRQAVRRTEAF

v_gene: TRBV19
abundance: NA
j_gene: TRBJ2-7
CDR3aa: ASSSGTSGFYEQY

v_gene: TRBV19
abundance: few
j_gene: TRBJ2-3
CDR3aa: ASRRQGPTDTQY

v_gene: TRBV28
abundance: NA
j_gene: TRBJ1-5
CDR3aa: ASSNQGYSNQPQH

v_gene: TRBV27
abundance: NA
j_gene: TRBJ1-5
CDR3aa: ASSYGRNQPQH

v_gene: TRBV6-5
abundance: NA
j_gene: TRBJ2-7
CDR3aa: ASSYSIGTRSYEQY

v_gene: TRBV2
abundance: NA
j_gene: TRBJ2-3
CDR3aa: ASSPRTGRTDTQY

v_gene: TRBV7-2
abundance: NA
j_gene: TRBJ2-3
CDR3aa: ASSLRGWGTDTQY

v_gene: TRBV28
abundance: NA
j_gene: TRBJ2-7
CDR3aa: ASSPGTLYEQY

v_gene: TRBV14
abundance: NA
j_gene: TRBJ2-1
CDR3aa: ASSLSPGLAGGPDEQF

v_gene: TRBV7-9
abundance: NA
j_gene: TRBJ1-4
CDR3aa: ASSHPVGTGGTTNEKLF

v_gene: TRBV27
abundance: NA
j_gene: NA
CDR3aa: ASSPLGDRVVYEQY

v_gene: TRBV9
abundance: NA
j_gene: TRBJ1-1
CDR3aa: ASSVAGGNTEAF

v_gene: TRBV6-5
abundance: NA
j_gene: TRBJ2-2
CDR3aa: ASSMDMVTGELF

v_gene: TRBV7-9
abundance: NA
j_gene: TRBJ2-2
CDR3aa: ASSSRTSGSSGELF

v_gene: TRBV19
abundance: NA
j_gene: TRBJ2-1
CDR3aa: ASSMLAGVGNEQF

v_gene: TRBV19
abundance: NA
j_gene: TRBJ2-7
CDR3aa: ASSIFGLAGGDEQY

v_gene: TRBV5-4
abundance: NA
j_gene: TRBJ2-1
CDR3aa: ASRQYNEQF

v_gene: TRBV10-1
abundance: NA
j_gene: TRBJ2-1
CDR3aa: ASSGFSGRDGLDNEQF

v_gene: TRBV6-6
abundance: large
j_gene: TRBJ2-3
CDR3aa: ASSYADRGGTDTQY

v_gene: TRBV29-1
abundance: few
j_gene: TRBJ2-2
CDR3aa: SVERREDLPNTGELF

v_gene: TRBV6-1
abundance: NA
j_gene: TRBJ2-7
CDR3aa: ASSSLAGGSYEQY